This TCR beta chain was identified in a study of blood T cell repertoires in COVID-19. Across the study: The analysed material was cDNA or gDNA that came from T cells, B-cell-depleted T cells, or PBMCs.

The assay was immunoSEQ multiplex PCR, and TCRdb's table has in-frame clones only and misses some. In the table there are under 50,000 clones, 80% to 90% of which are singletons. The receptor comes from a man in his forties or fifties with active COVID-19. The sample consisted of peripheral blood.

This chain's CDR3 is CASSSPRGFSNQPQHF. CDR3 nucleotide sequence: TGTGCCAGCAGTTCCCCCAGGGGTTTCAGCAATCAGCCCCAGCATTTT. The chain links TRBV28 to TRBJ1-5, with D possibly matching TRBD1 (6 bases). V gave up 4 bases and J gave up 1 base, with 14 bases separating them. Germline V gene lookup returns CDR1 MDHEN and CDR2 SYDVKM. The CDR3 runs 16 residues.